A single sample gave rise to the 25 T cell receptor beta chains below, sequenced in a study of neurological immune-mediated disorders. TCRdb called the 5' RACE reads again in MiXCR, with one record for every CDR3 protein. The repertoire consists of roughly 66,000 distinct CDR3 sequences, with roughly 4.9% occurring once and the leading ten covering about 2.2%. The material sequenced was PBMCs. The receptor source for this set is a woman in her sixties or seventies with multiple sclerosis.

With regard to this clonotype: This may be a read error, as it is one base from a much larger clone. This chain joins TRBV6-2 or TRBV6-3 and TRBJ1-2; D is uncertain. The germline V gene encodes CDR1 MNHEY and CDR2 SVGEGT. The CDR3 is made up of 12 amino acids. As DNA, the CDR3 is TGTGCCAACAGTAAGGTAGACTATGGCTACACCTTC. Protein sequence: CANSKVDYGYTF.

In its sample, this clonotype was seen a few times. This may come from a read error, since a much larger clone is one base off. The conserved phenylalanine or tryptophan is not found at the CDR3 terminus, so this likely reflects a read error. It is unclear where the CDR3 begins or ends on the DNA, so no DNA is shown, and the CDR3 is as TCRdb lists it. The rearrangement links TRBV21-1 to TRBJ2-5. TRBV21-1 represents a pseudogene. The CDR3 totals 13 residues, both ends included. CDR3: CASITHRQETQYY.

This clonotype was seen ten or more times. The chain recombines TRBV29-1 with TRBJ2-3, with D unresolved. CDR3 length equals 12 residues. V shed 7 bases and J shed 4 bases, with 12 bases lying between them. Germline CDR1 and CDR2: SQVTM and ANQGSEA. The CDR3: CSALSPADTQYF. Here the CDR3 DNA reads TGCAGCGCCCTGTCGCCGGCAGATACGCAGTATTTT.

This clonotype was found many times. CDR3 sequence: CASSLAPGNEQFF. DNA of the CDR3: TGCGCCAGCAGCTTGGCCCCGGGGAATGAGCAGTTCTTC. V gene TRBV5-1 combines with J gene TRBJ2-1; TRBD2 might be the D (5 bases). The V end was cut by 0 bases, the J end by 7 bases, with 8 bases between. CDR1 and CDR2 from the germline V gene are SGHRS and YFSETQ. CDR3 size: 13 residues.

The table lists this clonotype with many counts. As DNA, the CDR3 is TGTGCCATCAGCCCCTCAGATAATTCACCCCTCCACTTT. It is translated as CAISPSDNSPLHF. The chain is built from TRBV10-3 and TRBJ1-6; D remains ambiguous. In germline, CDR1 is ENHRY, CDR2 SYGVKD. The CDR3 loop spans 13 amino acids. Trimming took off 6 bases at V and 5 bases at J, with 8 bases between the two ends.

This clonotype was seen a few times. The chain couples TRBV27 to TRBJ2-7; D is perhaps TRBD2 (6 bases). The CDR3 is 14 residues long. In germline, CDR1 is MNHEY, CDR2 SMNVEV (reference sequence). V lost 6 bases and J lost 3, with 15 bases in between. For the CDR3, the DNA is TGTGCCAGCAGACCCACCGGGGGATACTACGAGCAGTACTTC. Translation: CASRPTGGYYEQYF.

The sample holds many counts of this clonotype. The chain is built from TRBV20-1 and TRBJ2-1, with D perhaps matching TRBD1 or TRBD2 (5 bases each). Germline values: CDR1 DFQATT, CDR2 SNEGSKA (reference sequence). The CDR3 has 13 residues. V lost 7 bases and J 2 bases, leaving 12 bases between the germline ends. CDR3 nucleotides: TGCAGTGTCTACGGGACCACCTACAATGAGCAGTTCTTC. This translates into CSVYGTTYNEQFF.

Ten or more counts support this clonotype. The V call is TRBV5-1, the J call TRBJ1-3; D may be TRBD1 (5 bases). Trimming removed 0 bases from V and 1 base from J, with 5 bases in between. There are 14 residues in the CDR3. Germline V gene sequence: CDR1 SGHRS, CDR2 YFSETQ. CDR3 sequence: CASSLAGSGNTIYF. The CDR3 DNA is TGCGCCAGCAGCTTGGCAGGGTCTGGAAACACCATATATTTT.

This clonotype was observed a handful of times. One base away lies a much larger clone, so this may be a sequencing read error. The chain is built from TRBV5-1 and TRBJ2-6, with D possibly matching TRBD1 (6 bases). Germline-derived CDR1 and CDR2 are SGHRS and YFSETQ. This CDR3 has 15 amino acids. CDR3 amino acids: CASSSWDTGAKVLTF. CDR3 DNA sequence: TGCGCCAGCAGCTCCTGGGACACTGGGGCCAAAGTCCTGACTTTC.

Ten or more counts support this clonotype. CDR3 residues: CASSALAAPNTGELFF. The CDR3 nucleotides read TGCGCCAGCAGCGCACTAGCGGCCCCGAACACCGGGGAGCTGTTTTTT. The rearrangement joins TRBV5-1 to TRBJ2-2, with 8 bases aligning to TRBD2. Trimming at V came to 4 bases and at J to 0 bases, leaving 5 bases not matched to a gene. CDR3 size: 16 residues. Germline CDR1 and CDR2: SGHRS and YFSETQ.

This clonotype was found many times. The chain has TRBV7-8 and TRBJ1-1, with a tentative D call TRBD1 (5 bases). With 3 bases removed from V and 5 bases from J, the gap between germline ends came to 19 bases. This CDR3 contains 16 residues. Germline assignment: CDR1 SGHVS and CDR2 FQNEAQ. The CDR3 DNA reads as TGTGCCAGCAGCTTCAGCCGTGCGGGGCGTCGGACTGAAGCTTTCTTT. It codes for CASSFSRAGRRTEAFF. Full variable domain (rest looked up from reference TRBV7-8 and TRBJ1-1): GAGVSQSPRYKVAKRGQDVALRCDPISGHVSLFWYQQALGQGPEFLTYFQNEAQLDKSGLPSDRFFAERPEGSVSTLKIQRTQQEDSAVYLCASSFSRAGRRTEAFFGQGTRLTVV.

The table lists this clonotype with many counts. The chain links TRBV3-1 to TRBJ2-7, with 8 nucleotides matching TRBD2. Trimming took 4 bases from V and 2 from J; bases not matched to a gene: 7. The CDR3 runs 15 residues. Looked up from germline, CDR1 is LGHDT and CDR2 is YNNKEL (reference sequence). The CDR3 DNA is TGTGCCAGCAGCCCCGGGACTAGTCCGACCTACGAGCAGTACTTC. Residues: CASSPGTSPTYEQYF.

This clonotype was observed many times. The chain has TRBV4-3 and TRBJ2-3; 10 bases agree with TRBD2. The CDR3 is 18 amino acids. The ends lost 1 base at V and 4 bases at J; junction bases unmatched: 11. Looked up from germline, CDR1 is LGHNA and CDR2 is YSLEER. The CDR3 DNA is TGCGCCAGCAGCCAAGGACTAGCGGGTCTATTAGGCCCAGATACGCAGTATTTT. Protein: CASSQGLAGLLGPDTQYF.

The rearrangement joins TRBV27 to TRBJ1-2, with 11 bases fitting TRBD1. The V gene's germline CDR1 is MNHEY and CDR2 SMNVEV (reference sequence). The CDR3 runs 14 residues. The J segment lost 8 bases and the V segment lost 4 bases, leaving 6 bases of the junction unmatched. As DNA, the CDR3 is TGTGCCAGCAGTTCTTTCGGACAGGGGGCAGGCTACACCTTC. It is translated as CASSSFGQGAGYTF.

This clonotype was seen repeatedly, ten times or more. For the CDR3, the DNA is TGCAGTGCCTATGACGGTCTAAGTAATCAGCCCCAGCATTTT. Translated: CSAYDGLSNQPQHF. The chain couples TRBV20-1 to TRBJ1-5; D ambiguous. The germline V and J ends were trimmed by 6 bases and 4 bases, with 16 bases remaining between them. This CDR3 is 14 amino acids long. CDR1 and CDR2 from the germline V gene are DFQATT and SNEGSKA (reference sequence).

This clonotype was seen many times. This chain links TRBV4-2 with TRBJ2-5; TRBD2 might be the D (6 bases). The germline CDR1 and CDR2 sequences are LGHNA and YNFKEQ. The germline V and J ends were trimmed by 2 bases and 0 bases, with 10 bases remaining between them. This CDR3 has 15 amino acids. The CDR3 here is CASSQPRDYQETQYF. For the CDR3, the DNA is TGTGCCAGCAGCCAACCCCGGGACTACCAAGAGACCCAGTACTTC.

This clonotype was counted ten times or more. The chain uses TRBV28 and TRBJ2-3; tentatively, D is TRBD1 or TRBD2 (5 bases each). The CDR3 runs to 16 residues. V lost 3 bases and J lost 2, with 15 bases in between. Germline loops: CDR1 MDHEN, CDR2 SYDVKM. The CDR3 region has the DNA TGTGCCAGCAGTTTGCCCGCCGGGACCATCACAGATACGCAGTATTTT. It yields the protein CASSLPAGTITDTQYF.

This clonotype was detected many times. The genes are TRBV4-1 and TRBJ1-5; weak D call: TRBD1 (6 bases). Trimming removed 1 base at V and 7 bases at J, with 17 bases between. In germline, CDR1 is MGHRA, CDR2 YSYEKL. The CDR3 covers 16 residues. The CDR3 reads CASSQGRGRGRQPQHF. As DNA, the CDR3 is TGCGCCAGCAGCCAAGGAAGGGGCAGGGGAAGGCAGCCCCAGCATTTT.

The genes are TRBV20-1 and TRBJ1-2, with D possibly TRBD1 on 6 matching bases. Germline CDR1 is DFQATT and CDR2 is SNEGSKA (reference sequence). This CDR3 is 14 amino acids long. V was shortened by 5 bases and J by 4 bases, with 17 bases between the two germline ends. The CDR3 DNA sequence: TGCAGTGCTCAGGGTGGGGGGCGCAGCTATGGCTACACCTTC. Amino acids: CSAQGGGRSYGYTF.

This clonotype showed up many times. The genes are TRBV7-9 and TRBJ2-3; 7 nucleotides match TRBD2. From germline, CDR1 is SEHNR and CDR2 FQNEAQ (reference sequence). V lost 5 bases and J lost 3; bases outside the gene matches: 8. CDR3 length: 15 amino acids. CDR3 residues: CASSHPGGVTDTQYF. The CDR3 DNA is TGTGCCAGCAGCCACCCGGGGGGAGTGACAGATACGCAGTATTTT.

This clonotype occurred many times. The rearrangement uses TRBV6-2 or TRBV6-3 and TRBJ1-5; 7 bases line up with TRBD1. CDR3 size: 14 residues. The V gene end was trimmed by 6 bases and the J gene end by 7 bases; junction bases not matched to a gene: 9. CDR1 is MNHEY, CDR2 SVGEGT, per germline. Here the CDR3 DNA reads TGTGCCAGCAGATTAGACAGGGATGGCCAGCCCCAGCATTTT. Protein product: CASRLDRDGQPQHF.

The V gene is TRBV7-6, the J gene TRBJ1-2; D unresolved. The CDR3 totals 13 residues. Germline CDR1 reads SGHVS; CDR2 reads FNYEAQ. Trimming cost V 3 bases and J 2 bases, with 7 bases left between them. The CDR3: CASSLHSNYGYTF. The CDR3 DNA is TGTGCCAGCAGCTTGCACAGCAACTATGGCTACACCTTC. The complete variable domain, with remaining parts taken from reference TRBV7-6 and TRBJ1-2, reads GAGVSQSPRYKVTKRGQDVALRCDPISGHVSLYWYRQALGQGPEFLTYFNYEAQQDKSGLPNDRFSAERPEGSISTLTIQRTEQRDSAMYRCASSLHSNYGYTFGSGTRLTVV.

This clonotype was counted many times. The rearrangement uses TRBV14 and TRBJ2-3; D is ambiguous. Germline CDR1 and CDR2: SGHDN and FVKESK. The germline V and J ends were trimmed by 2 bases and 9 bases, with 6 bases remaining between them. The CDR3 has 11 residues. The CDR3 protein is CASSQRNTQYF. In DNA form, the CDR3 reads TGTGCCAGCAGCCAACGGAACACGCAGTATTTT. Full variable domain (remainder filled in from reference TRBV14 and TRBJ2-3): EAGVTQFPSHSVIEKGQTVTLRCDPISGHDNLYWYRRVMGKEIKFLLHFVKESKQDESGMPNNRFLAERTGGTYSTLKVQPAELEDSGVYFCASSQRNTQYFGPGTRLTVL.

This clonotype has just a few counts. Germline is not matched at one junction end, which may reflect a read error. This chain uses TRBV10-3 with TRBJ1-5, with no clear D. CDR1 ENHRY and CDR2 SYGVKD come from the germline V gene. The CDR3 has 12 amino acids. DNA of the CDR3: TGTGACATCAGGAACCCTGGGGAGCCCCAGCATTTT. Translating gives CDIRNPGEPQHF.

This clonotype occurred many times. The V call is TRBV5-1, the J call TRBJ2-4; TRBD1 is a possible D gene (6 bases). This CDR3 has 14 residues. The V end was cut by 4 bases, the J end by 6 bases, with 14 bases between. The germline V gene has CDR1 SGHRS and CDR2 YFSETQ. The CDR3, as DNA: TGCGCCAGCAGCGGGGGACACCCCACAAACATTCAGTACTTC. Its translation: CASSGGHPTNIQYF.